Below are 15 T cell receptor beta chains sequenced from a single sample in a study of cytomegalovirus exposure and HLA in healthy donors. PCR was performed using 60 Vbeta and 13 Jbeta primers. Libraries were prepared by immunoSEQ multiplex PCR; TCRdb keeps only in-frame clonotypes and omits some of them. Of about 200,000 clones in the sample, 86% were seen once. Material for sequencing was PBMCs. These receptors all stem from a woman aged 25 to 45 in good health and CMV-seronegative.

CDR3: CASSLPPGGREPGELFF. Here the CDR3 DNA reads TGTGCCAGCAGCTTGCCCCCCGGGGGGCGGGAGCCCGGGGAGCTGTTTTTT. The chain uses TRBV11-2 and TRBJ2-2; a possible D gene is TRBD2 (7 bases). CDR3 length: 17 amino acids. Trimming took off 3 bases at V and 6 bases at J, with 20 bases between the two ends. Germline CDR1 and CDR2: SGHAT and FQNNGV.

This clone was seen only a few times. The chain recombines TRBV21-1 with TRBJ2-5; no check of the table's D call, TRBD2, against the DNA was made. Near its end, the DNA agrees better with TRBJ2-7, so the J call may be wrong. TRBV21-1 is deemed a pseudogene. This CDR3 is 17 amino acids long. CDR3 in amino acids: CASSKAPSGKELYEQYF. CDR3 nucleotide sequence: TGTGCCAGCAGCAAAGCTCCTTCGGGGAAGGAGCTTTACGAGCAGTACTTC.

The chain uses TRBV7-8 and TRBJ2-2, with no clear D. This CDR3 comprises 14 residues. Trimming stripped 2 bases from V and 0 bases from J, with 4 bases between. The germline V gene has CDR1 SGHVS and CDR2 FQNEAQ. CDR3 in DNA: TGTGCCAGCAGCTTACGAGCGAACACCGGGGAGCTGTTTTTT. It translates to CASSLRANTGELFF.

The chain couples TRBV19 to TRBJ2-1; D possibly corresponds to TRBD2 (5 bases). The CDR3 contains 14 residues. Germline V gives CDR1 LNHDA, CDR2 SQIVND (reference sequence). V gave up 3 bases and J gave up 1 base, with 7 bases separating them. The CDR3 here is CASSIGGSYNEQFF. The CDR3 DNA follows: TGTGCCAGTAGTATCGGCGGGTCCTACAATGAGCAGTTCTTC.

The chain is built from TRBV19 and TRBJ2-7; tentative D call: TRBD2 (5 bases). The germline V gene encodes CDR1 LNHDA and CDR2 SQIVND (reference sequence). This CDR3 is built from 13 residues. With 8 bases removed from V and 5 bases from J, the gap between germline ends came to 16 bases. The CDR3, as DNA: TGTGCCAGTGGCCGAAGAGGGTTTGACGAGCAGTACTTC. As protein: CASGRRGFDEQYF.

Comment on this clone: At one of its ends the junction is not consistent with the germline gene, which may arise from a read error. The CDR3 is CSSSRRGSEQYF. For the CDR3, the DNA is TGTTCCAGCAGCCGAAGAGGGTCCGAGCAGTACTTC. The J gene is TRBJ2-7, the V gene TRBV7-9; D is possibly TRBD2 (5 bases). CDR3 length: 12 residues. Germline CDR1 SEHNR, CDR2 FQNEAQ (reference sequence).

The gene calls are TRBV11-1 and TRBJ2-1; D gene uncertain. CDR3 length equals 16 residues. The V and J ends lost 1 base and 3 bases respectively, with 13 bases between them. Germline CDR1 is SGHAT and CDR2 is FQDESV (reference sequence). CDR3 DNA sequence: TGTGCCAGCAGCTTAGGGGCCCAAGCTGGCTACAATGAGCAGTTCTTC. Translation gives CASSLGAQAGYNEQFF. Supplemented by reference TRBV11-1 and TRBJ2-1, the full variable domain reads EAEVAQSPRYKITEKSQAVAFWCDPISGHATLYWYRQILGQGPELLVQFQDESVVDDSQLPKDRFSAERLKGVDSTLKIQPAELGDSAMYLCASSLGAQAGYNEQFFGPGTRLTVL.

As to this clone: At one end, the junction sequence differs from germline, possibly due to a read error. This sequence joins TRBV10-2 and TRBJ2-3, with 8 positions matching TRBD2. The CDR3 is 11 amino acids. The germline V gene encodes CDR1 WSHSY and CDR2 SAAADI. CDR3 amino acids: CASSEREGLGF. The CDR3 DNA is TGCGCCAGCAGTGAGCGGGAGGGCCTTGGGTTT.

This clone is a singleton in its sample. J is TRBJ2-5 and V is TRBV5-1; 14 bases align to TRBD2. Germline CDR1 is SGHRS and CDR2 is YFSETQ. The CDR3 has 15 amino acids. The V and J ends lost 4 bases and 4 bases, in that order; junction bases with no gene match: 3. The CDR3 spells CASSTGLAGGETQYF. The CDR3, as DNA: TGCGCCAGCAGCACCGGACTAGCGGGGGGAGAGACCCAGTACTTC.

The rearrangement uses TRBV19 and TRBJ1-5; 7 nucleotides match TRBD1. This CDR3 comprises 15 residues. The junction had 11 bases not matched to a gene; V was cut back by 7 bases and J by 5 bases. In germline, CDR1 is LNHDA, CDR2 SQIVND (reference sequence). This CDR3 is CASNPTGMLYQPQHF. The CDR3 nucleotides read TGTGCCAGTAATCCGACAGGGATGCTTTATCAGCCCCAGCATTTT.

The J gene is TRBJ2-1, the V gene TRBV19; 8 bases map to TRBD2. The V and J ends lost 6 bases and 0 bases, in that order; junction bases with no gene match: 10. The germline gives CDR1 LNHDA, CDR2 SQIVND (reference sequence). CDR3 length: 17 residues. For the CDR3, the DNA is TGTGCCAGTAGCCCCGGAAGCGGGGGAACCTCCTACAATGAGCAGTTCTTC. It codes for CASSPGSGGTSYNEQFF.

Worth noting for this clone: At one of its ends the junction is not consistent with the germline gene, which may arise from a read error. The chain has TRBV7-7 and TRBJ2-2, with 7 bases aligning to TRBD1. This CDR3 region has 15 residues. The germline V gene has CDR1 SSHAT and CDR2 FNYEAQ (reference sequence). The CDR3 loop is CASSPDRVGTGELFF. Here the CDR3 DNA reads TGTGCTAGCAGCCCCGACAGGGTTGGGACCGGGGAGCTGTTTTTT.

The chain combines TRBV15 with TRBJ2-1; 11 nucleotides match TRBD2. The CDR3 runs 16 residues. Germline trimming cut 1 base from V and 6 bases from J; bases unmatched to any gene: 5. Germline assignment: CDR1 LNHNV and CDR2 YYDKDF (reference sequence). DNA of the CDR3: TGTGCCACCAGCAGAGGGGTTAGCGGGGGGGTCAATGAGCAGTTCTTC. Amino acids: CATSRGVSGGVNEQFF.

The chain uses TRBV15 and TRBJ2-5, with a weak D call TRBD2 (7 bases). Trimming removed 0 bases at V and 6 bases at J, with 11 bases between. Germline-derived CDR1 and CDR2 are LNHNV and YYDKDF (reference sequence). This CDR3 is 14 amino acids long. The CDR3 spells CATSRDRGAQTQYF. The CDR3 bases are TGTGCCACCAGCAGAGATCGGGGGGCCCAGACCCAGTACTTC.

The chain is built from TRBV15 and TRBJ2-5; a possible D gene is TRBD2 (5 bases). The CDR3 consists of 14 residues. The germline gives CDR1 LNHNV, CDR2 YYDKDF (reference sequence). The V gene lost 3 bases and the J gene lost 2 bases, with 10 bases spanning the gap. The CDR3 bases are TGTGCCACCAGCAGCCGACTATCTCAAGAGACCCAGTACTTC. The encoded protein is CATSSRLSQETQYF.